This T cell receptor beta chain emerged from a study of T cell responses to AZD1222 COVID-19 vaccine. Study-level results: Within unmutated variant regions lay the reported targets of nearly half of spike-specific TCRs. Rises in breadth and depth of Spike-specific TCRs came after two AZD1222 doses. Repertoire sampling occurred only after the peak T cell response.

Trimming shortened V by 4 bases and J by 0 bases, and 12 bases separated the two germline ends. CDR1 and CDR2 (germline): SGHRS, YFSETQ. The CDR3 runs to 15 residues. The data were produced by immunoSEQ multiplex PCR, yet TCRdb's version contains in-frame clones alone and is incomplete. Of roughly 99,000 clones listed, about 90% were seen once; the top ten hold 4.8%. About this clone itself: Its antigen is currently unknown.

The receptor was derived from an adult who received the AZD1222 COVID-19 vaccine. The rearrangement joins TRBV5-1 to TRBJ2-3; no reliable D call. Sample: peripheral blood, taken 28 days after the second AZD1222 dose. The CDR3 nucleotides read TGCGCCAGCAGCCTGGGTCCCTCTAGCACAGATACGCAGTATTTT. Its protein product is CASSLGPSSTDTQYF.